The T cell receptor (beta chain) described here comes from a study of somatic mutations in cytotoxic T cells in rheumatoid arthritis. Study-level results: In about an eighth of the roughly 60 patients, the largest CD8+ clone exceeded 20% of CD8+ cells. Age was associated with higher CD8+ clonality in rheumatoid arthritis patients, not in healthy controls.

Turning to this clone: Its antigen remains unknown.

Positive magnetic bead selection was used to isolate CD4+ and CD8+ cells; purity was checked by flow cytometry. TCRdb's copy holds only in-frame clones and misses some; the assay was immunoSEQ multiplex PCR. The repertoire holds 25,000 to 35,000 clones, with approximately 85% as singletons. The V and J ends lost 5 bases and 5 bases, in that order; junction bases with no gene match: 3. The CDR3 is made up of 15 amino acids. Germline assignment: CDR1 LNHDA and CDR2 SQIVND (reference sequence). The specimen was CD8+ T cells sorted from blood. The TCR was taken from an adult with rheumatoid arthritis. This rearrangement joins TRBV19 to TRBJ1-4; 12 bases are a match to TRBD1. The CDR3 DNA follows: TGTGCCAGTAGTGGGACAGGGGGCAGGAATGAAAAACTGTTTTTT. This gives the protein CASSGTGGRNEKLFF.